This T cell receptor beta chain was identified in a study of blood T cell repertoires in COVID-19. Study context: Material from acute and convalescent COVID-19 was sourced from the United States, Italy and Spain. The cDNA or gDNA used as material had been derived from T cells, B-cell-depleted T cells, or PBMCs.

V dropped 4 bases and J dropped 0 bases, with 9 bases sitting between them. Germline CDR1 is KGHDR and CDR2 is SFDVKD. This CDR3 spans 15 amino acids. Per the authors' pipeline: Reference gene primer amplification gave nucleated cell count estimates. The assay was immunoSEQ multiplex PCR, and TCRdb's table has in-frame clones only and misses some. The DNA was the basis for D and trimming; V, J and clone size are from that table. The table lists 260,000 or so clones, 83% of them singletons. The source material was peripheral blood. V and J are TRBV24-1 and TRBJ1-5, with a possible D match to TRBD1 (6 bases). The clonotype was recovered from an elderly man with acute or convalescent COVID-19. CDR3 sequence reads: CATSEGDNSNQPQHF. CDR3 in DNA: TGTGCCACCAGTGAGGGGGACAATAGCAATCAGCCCCAGCATTTT.